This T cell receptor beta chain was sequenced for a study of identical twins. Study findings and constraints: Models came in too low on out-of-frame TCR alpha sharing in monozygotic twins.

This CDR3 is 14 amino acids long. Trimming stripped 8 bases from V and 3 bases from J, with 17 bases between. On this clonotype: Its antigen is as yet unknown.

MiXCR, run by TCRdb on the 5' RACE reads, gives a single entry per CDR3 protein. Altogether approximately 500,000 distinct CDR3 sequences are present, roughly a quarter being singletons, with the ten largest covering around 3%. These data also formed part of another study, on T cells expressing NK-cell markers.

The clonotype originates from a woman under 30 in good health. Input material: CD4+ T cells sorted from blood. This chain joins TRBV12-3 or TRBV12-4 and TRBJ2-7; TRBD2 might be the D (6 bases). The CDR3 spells CASGGRDSNYEQYF. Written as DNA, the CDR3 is TGTGCCAGCGGCGGCCGGGACTCCAACTACGAGCAGTACTTC.